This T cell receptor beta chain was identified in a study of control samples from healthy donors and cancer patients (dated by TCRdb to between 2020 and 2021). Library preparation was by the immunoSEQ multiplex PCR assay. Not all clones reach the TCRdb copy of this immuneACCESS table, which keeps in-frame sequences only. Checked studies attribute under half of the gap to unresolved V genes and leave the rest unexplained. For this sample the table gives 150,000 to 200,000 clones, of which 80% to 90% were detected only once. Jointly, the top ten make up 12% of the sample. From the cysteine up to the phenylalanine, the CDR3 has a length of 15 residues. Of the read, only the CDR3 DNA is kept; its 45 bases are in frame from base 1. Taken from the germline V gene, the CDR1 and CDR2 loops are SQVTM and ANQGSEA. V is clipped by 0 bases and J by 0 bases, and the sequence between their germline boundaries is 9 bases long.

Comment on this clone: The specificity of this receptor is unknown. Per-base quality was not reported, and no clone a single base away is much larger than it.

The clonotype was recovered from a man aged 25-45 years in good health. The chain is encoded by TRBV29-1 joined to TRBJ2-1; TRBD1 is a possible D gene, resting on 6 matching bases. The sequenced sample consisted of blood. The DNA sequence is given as TGCAGCGTTGAAGATGAGGGGGACTCCTACAATGAGCAGTTCTTC. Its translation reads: CSVEDEGDSYNEQFF.